These T cell receptor beta chains were read from a single sample in a study of early stage breast cancer tumors. The method was immunoSEQ multiplex PCR; TCRdb's version includes in-frame clones alone and lacks a portion of them. The sample has tens of thousands of clones, around four fifths seen once. The sample was blood. All receptors come from a person aged 35-50 years with breast cancer. CDR3s include the opening cysteine and the closing phenylalanine or tryptophan. Only some rows state a clone size, as once, few, many or a class for expanded clones.

>TRBV19|TRBJ1-1|few
CASRPGQMNTEAFF
>TRBV11-2|TRBJ2-5|once
CASSPTSETQYF
>TRBV9|TRBJ2-1|once
CASSVGLETYNEQFF
>TRBV11-2|TRBJ2-1|-
CASSLGTSGGQFF
>TRBV19|TRBJ2-3|few
CASTRTSGNTDTQYF
>TRBV13|TRBJ1-1|-
CASTPANTEAFF
>TRBV10-3|TRBJ2-2|-
CAINGAGPGELFF
>TRBV5-1|TRBJ2-2|-
CASSPGDTTNTGELFF
>TRBV2|TRBJ2-7|-
CASSAFYEQYF
>TRBV7-9|TRBJ2-1|-
CASSLIIGSDNEQFF
>TRBV6-6|TRBJ1-3|-
CASRMGVSGNTIYF
>TRBV27|TRBJ2-5|-
CASSLSAVYGGGPAGETQYF
>TRBV2|TRBJ2-3|-
CASTQDPDTQYF
>TRBV11-3|TRBJ2-7|-
CASSLGQTSYEQYF
>TRBV2|TRBJ1-2|-
CASSEGDNYGYTF
>TRBV6-1|TRBJ2-1|-
CASGAKTVGEQFF
>TRBV19|TRBJ2-3|-
CASSIEIAGGPTDTQYF
>TRBV19|TRBJ2-6|-
CASSPRNSGANVLTF
>TRBV7-2|TRBJ1-2|-
CASSLNPPLGQAINYGYTF
>TRBV9|TRBJ2-3|-
CASSPGPLVDTQYF
>TRBV7-8|TRBJ2-7|-
CASSLGMTSYEQYF
>TRBV7-2|TRBJ1-2|few
CASTIDGPYGYTF
>TRBV27|TRBJ2-5|-
CASSRTVQETQYF
>TRBV15|TRBJ2-7|-
CATSRVRLAGEYEQYF
>TRBV10-1|TRBJ2-1|-
CASSDPLTGLGNEQFF
>TRBV19|TRBJ2-7|-
CASSMGTAESYEQYF
>TRBV6-5|TRBJ2-7|-
CASSYSRQVLSYEQYF
>TRBV7-2|TRBJ1-1|-
CASSLAEAFF
>TRBV30|TRBJ2-1|-
CAWSPPGGQFF
>TRBV19|TRBJ2-7|-
CASSTSGTGPYEQYF
>TRBV6-1|TRBJ2-2|-
CASRPPGQGTGELFF
>TRBV15|TRBJ1-1|once
CATSERGYTEAFF
>TRBV11-3|TRBJ1-5|-
CASSLRGNQPQHF
>TRBV7-6|TRBJ1-5|-
CASSLAVDTKNQPQHF
>TRBV15|TRBJ1-1|once
CATSRDLGDEAFF
>TRBV2|TRBJ2-3|-
CASKTGTGIDTQYF
>TRBV6-5|TRBJ1-2|-
CASRRFSTRGGYTF
>TRBV15|TRBJ2-5|-
CATSRDFRGRAKETQYF
>TRBV12-5|TRBJ2-5|-
CASGDNQETQYF
>TRBV6-1|TRBJ2-3|-
CASRGGVGSTDTQYF
>TRBV28|TRBJ2-7|-
CASSLSAGGISYEQYF
>TRBV11-2|TRBJ2-1|-
CASSLVLAGIEFF
>TRBV11-2|TRBJ2-1|once
CASSPTGTSVNEQFF
>TRBV27|TRBJ2-2|-
CASSSGTSGRTANTGELFF
>TRBV9|TRBJ1-4|-
CASSVGGATTNEKLFF
>TRBV18|TRBJ1-1|-
CASSYPTSTGNTEAFF
>TRBV23-1|TRBJ2-6|-
CASSRGTSGRKLPGANVLTF
>TRBV6-5|TRBJ2-7|-
CASHSPGLRYEQYF
>TRBV27|TRBJ1-1|-
CASSLTWGTEAFF
>TRBV14|TRBJ2-3|-
CASSPSTSQVTDTQYF
>TRBV6-5|TRBJ2-4|-
CASSSAVGQPNIQYF
>TRBV11-1|TRBJ2-7|-
CASSLFASGYSYEQYF
>TRBV9|TRBJ2-3|-
CASSVVTGGTDTQYF
>TRBV2|TRBJ1-2|-
CASSERRSYGYTF